The clone carrying this T cell receptor beta chain was observed many times. Its antigen remains unknown. TCRdb fed the PCR reads into MiXCR, producing one record per CDR3 protein. Of approximately 670,000 distinct CDR3 sequences listed, 15% to 20% are singletons. The sample originates from a study of molecular identifiers for immune sequencing clone quantification. Study results and limitations: Amid over 900,000 naive cells, spiked Jurkat TCR RNA from one cell was reportedly still detectable. Over 99% of CMV-specific effector molecules, but under 1% of naive ones, were in clones above 20 copies.

Libraries of naive CD8 T cells were made from about 19,000 to 1,100,000 sorted cells. They used 10%, 30% or 50% RNA. A CD8+CD4-CCR7+CD45RA+ phenotype served as the sorting definition for naive CD8 T cells. The sample taken for sequencing was naive CD8+ T cells from blood, with Jurkat cell RNA spiked in. Noted subset: FACS-sorted CD8+CD4-CCR7+CD45RA+ naive T cells. The TCR originated in a human donor in good health. Some libraries in this study had Jurkat cell RNA spiked in.

CDR3 in amino acids: CASSPGGQGLTYEQYF. The CDR3 DNA is TGTGCCAGCAGCCCGGGAGGGCAGGGACTTACCTACGAGCAGTACTTC. This chain connects TRBV5-4 to TRBJ2-7; 8 positions match TRBD2. The V gene's germline CDR1 is SGHNT and CDR2 YYREEE (reference sequence). V lost 4 bases to trimming and J lost 2 bases; unmatched junction nucleotides: 11. The CDR3 totals 16 residues.